These T cell receptor beta chains were read from a single sample in a study of Ad26.COV2.S vaccination and SARS-CoV-2 variants. TCRdb keeps only in-frame clones here, not all; method: immunoSEQ multiplex PCR. Here the sample spans about 420,000 clones, around nine tenths being singletons. The source material was peripheral blood, sampled in a trial of Ad26.COV2.S vaccine versus placebo. The source is a person aged 18 to 59 who received the Ad26.COV2.S COVID-19 vaccine or a placebo. Each CDR3 is given with its conserved first and last residue. The D gene is left open where the match is weak.

- | TRBJ2-7 | TRBV11-2 | 15 | CASSLAYTASYEQYF | TGTGCCAGCAGCTTAGCTTATACAGCTTCCTACGAGCAGTACTTC
- | TRBJ2-7 | TRBV7-6 | 15 | CASSLGGDSTYEQYF | TGTGCCAGCAGCTTAGGCGGGGACAGTACCTACGAGCAGTACTTC
- | TRBJ1-2 | TRBV6-5 | 15 | CASGSSGGGVHGYTF | TGTGCCAGCGGTTCGTCCGGGGGCGGAGTACATGGCTACACCTTC
- | TRBJ1-5 | TRBV6-6 | 15 | CASSYFRGRNQPQHF | TGTGCCAGCAGTTACTTCCGGGGCCGGAATCAGCCCCAGCATTTT
- | TRBJ2-7 | TRBV6-5 | 13 | CASSYGEAYEQYF | TGTGCCAGCAGTTACGGGGAGGCCTACGAGCAGTACTTC
TRBD2 | TRBJ2-3 | TRBV27 | 15 | CASSQGLAGLDTQYF | TGTGCCAGCAGTCAAGGACTAGCGGGGCTAGATACGCAGTATTTT
- | TRBJ1-5 | TRBV7-6 | 16 | CASSADGGLGNQPQHF | TGTGCCAGCAGCGCCGACGGGGGGTTGGGCAATCAGCCCCAGCATTTT
TRBD2 | TRBJ2-3 | TRBV27 | 16 | CASSPLRAGGPDTQYF | TGTGCCAGCAGTCCCTTGAGAGCGGGGGGCCCAGATACGCAGTATTTT
- | TRBJ2-3 | TRBV19 | 13 | CASSNRVGDTQYF | TGTGCCAGTAGTAACCGGGTTGGGGATACGCAGTATTTT
- | TRBJ2-1 | TRBV7-2 | 14 | CASSLKPMNNEQFF | TGTGCCAGCAGCTTAAAACCCATGAACAATGAGCAGTTCTTC
TRBD2 | TRBJ2-3 | TRBV29-1 | 15 | CSVVGLAGATDTQYF | TGCAGCGTTGTAGGACTAGCGGGGGCCACAGATACGCAGTATTTT
- | TRBJ2-6 | TRBV4-1 | 15 | CASSQGDSGANVLTF | TGCGCCAGCAGCCAAGGGGATTCTGGGGCCAACGTCCTGACTTTC
TRBD1 | TRBJ2-2 | TRBV6-2/TRBV6-3 | 17 | CASSLSPGQSNTGELFF | TGTGCCAGCAGCTTATCCCCGGGACAGTCGAACACCGGGGAGCTGTTTTTT
- | TRBJ1-2 | TRBV3-1/TRBV3-2 | 14 | CASSRGGSNYGYTF | TGTGCCAGCAGCCGCGGAGGTTCTAACTATGGCTACACCTTC
- | TRBJ1-3 | TRBV30 | 14 | CAWSVGGTGNTIYF | TGTGCCTGGAGTGTTGGTGGAACTGGAAACACCATATATTTT
TRBD2 | TRBJ2-4 | TRBV28 | 16 | CASTARTSGLKNIQYF | TGTGCCAGCACTGCTCGGACTAGCGGGCTGAAAAACATTCAGTACTTC
- | TRBJ1-1 | TRBV28 | 14 | CAVHTGSPRTEAFF | TGTGCCGTTCATACAGGGTCACCGAGGACTGAAGCTTTCTTT
TRBD1 | TRBJ1-4 | TRBV28 | 15 | CASRAAGGGLEKLFF | TGTGCCAGCAGGGCCGCGGGAGGGGGCTTGGAAAAACTGTTTTTT